This entry describes one T cell receptor (beta chain). No antigen is known for it. The naive CD8 subset, CD45RO-negative cells positively selected for CCR7, excluded terminally differentiated effector memory CD45RA+ cells. The data are from a study of shared clonotypes between healthy human individuals. Study-wide background: The cohort had two women and a few men, ages 18 to 49. Findings and caveats of the study: Non-shared clonotypes displayed generation probabilities falling below those of clonotypes present in all four donors.

The CDR3 is 14 residues long. Germline-derived CDR1 and CDR2 are SGHDN and FVKESK. V shed 4 bases and J 3 bases; nucleotides not matched to a gene: 2. Samples underwent the assay at deep level. Profiled with immunoSEQ multiplex PCR; TCRdb holds only in-frame clones, not every one. The table shows around 2.1 million clones, with about 92% occurring only once. The chain is built from TRBV14 and TRBJ2-7; 11 bases are a match to TRBD2. The clonotype was recovered from a man aged 18 to 30 in good health. Some clones in this sample may be carry-over from other donors' samples. Sequences were obtained from naive CD8+ T cells from PBMCs. The CDR3 DNA reads TGTGCCAGCAGCCTTCTAGCGGGAGGCTACGAGCAGTACTTC. This gives the protein CASSLLAGGYEQYF.